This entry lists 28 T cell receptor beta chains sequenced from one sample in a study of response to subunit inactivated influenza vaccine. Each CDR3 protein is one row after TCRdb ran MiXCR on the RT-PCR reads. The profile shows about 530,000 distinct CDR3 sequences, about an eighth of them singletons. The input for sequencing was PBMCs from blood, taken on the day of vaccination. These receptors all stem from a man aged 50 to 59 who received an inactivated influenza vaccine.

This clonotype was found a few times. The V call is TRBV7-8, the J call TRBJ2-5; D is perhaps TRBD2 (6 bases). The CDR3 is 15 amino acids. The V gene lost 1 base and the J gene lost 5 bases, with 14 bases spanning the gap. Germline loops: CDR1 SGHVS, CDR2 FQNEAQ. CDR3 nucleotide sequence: TGTGCCAGCAGCTTAGAAGGGAGACTAGTTGAGACCCAGTACTTC. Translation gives CASSLEGRLVETQYF.

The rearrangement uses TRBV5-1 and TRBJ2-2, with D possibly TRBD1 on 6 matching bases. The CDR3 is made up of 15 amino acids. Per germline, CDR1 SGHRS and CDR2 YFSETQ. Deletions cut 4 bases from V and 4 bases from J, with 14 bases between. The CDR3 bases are TGCGCCAGCAGCCCCGGACAGTCGAGCACCGGGGAGCTGTTTTTT. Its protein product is CASSPGQSSTGELFF.

The CDR3 is CASRREGFGNQPQHF. CDR3 bases: TGTGCCAGCCGAAGGGAGGGGTTCGGCAATCAGCCCCAGCATTTT. The chain has TRBV6-2 or TRBV6-3 and TRBJ1-5; D is perhaps TRBD1 (5 bases). Germline CDR1 and CDR2: MNHEY and SVGEGT. V was cut by 8 bases and J by 2 bases, with 16 bases left in between. The CDR3 runs to 15 residues.

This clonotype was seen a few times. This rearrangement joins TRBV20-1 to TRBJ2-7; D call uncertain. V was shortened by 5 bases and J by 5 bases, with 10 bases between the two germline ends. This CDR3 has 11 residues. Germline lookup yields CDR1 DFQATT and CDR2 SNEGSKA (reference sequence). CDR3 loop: CSARIWDEQYF. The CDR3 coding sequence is TGCAGTGCTCGAATCTGGGACGAGCAGTACTTC.

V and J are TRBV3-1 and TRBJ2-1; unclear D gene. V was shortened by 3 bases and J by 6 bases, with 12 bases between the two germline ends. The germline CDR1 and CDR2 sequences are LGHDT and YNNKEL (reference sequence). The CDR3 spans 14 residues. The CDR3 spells CASSHQDRTNEQFF. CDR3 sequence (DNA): TGTGCCAGCAGCCACCAGGACCGTACCAATGAGCAGTTCTTC.

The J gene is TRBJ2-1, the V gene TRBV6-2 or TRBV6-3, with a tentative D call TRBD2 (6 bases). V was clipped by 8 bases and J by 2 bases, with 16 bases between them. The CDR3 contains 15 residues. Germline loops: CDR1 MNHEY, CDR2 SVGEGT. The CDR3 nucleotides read TGTGCCAGCGCCTTGGCGGGAAGGGCCTACAATGAGCAGTTCTTC. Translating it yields CASALAGRAYNEQFF.

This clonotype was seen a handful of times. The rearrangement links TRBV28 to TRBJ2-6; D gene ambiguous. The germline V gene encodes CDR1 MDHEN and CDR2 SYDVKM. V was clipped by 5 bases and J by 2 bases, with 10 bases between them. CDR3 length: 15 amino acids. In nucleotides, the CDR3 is TGTGCCAGCAGTAAGGCCATTACTGGGGCCAACGTCCTGACTTTC. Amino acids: CASSKAITGANVLTF.

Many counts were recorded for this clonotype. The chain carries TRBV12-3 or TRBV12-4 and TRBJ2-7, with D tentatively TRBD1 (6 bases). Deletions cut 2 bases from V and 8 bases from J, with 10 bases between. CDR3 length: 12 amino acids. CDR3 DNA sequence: TGTGCCAGCAGTTTAACTACAGGGCAGCAGTACTTC. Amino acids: CASSLTTGQQYF.

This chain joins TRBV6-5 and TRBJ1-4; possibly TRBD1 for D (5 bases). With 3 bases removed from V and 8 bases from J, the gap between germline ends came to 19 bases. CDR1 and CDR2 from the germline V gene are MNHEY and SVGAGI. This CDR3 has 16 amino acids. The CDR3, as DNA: TGTGCCAGCAGTTATGAGTTTATGGCAGGGAGGGAAAAACTGTTTTTT. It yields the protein CASSYEFMAGREKLFF.

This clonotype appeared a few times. The CDR3 sequence: CASSFRISPLHF. In nucleotides, the CDR3 is TGTGCCAGCAGCTTTAGGATCTCACCCCTCCACTTT. The gene calls are TRBV5-6 and TRBJ1-6, with D unclear. V gave up 2 bases and J gave up 10 bases, with 7 bases separating them. The CDR3 runs 12 residues. The germline gives CDR1 SGHDT, CDR2 YYEEEE.

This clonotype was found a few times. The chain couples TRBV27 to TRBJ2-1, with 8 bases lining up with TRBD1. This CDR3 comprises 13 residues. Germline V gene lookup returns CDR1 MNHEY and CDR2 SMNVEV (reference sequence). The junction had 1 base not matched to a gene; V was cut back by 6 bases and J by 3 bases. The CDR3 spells CASRDRVYNEQFF. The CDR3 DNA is TGTGCCAGCAGGGACAGGGTCTACAATGAGCAGTTCTTC.

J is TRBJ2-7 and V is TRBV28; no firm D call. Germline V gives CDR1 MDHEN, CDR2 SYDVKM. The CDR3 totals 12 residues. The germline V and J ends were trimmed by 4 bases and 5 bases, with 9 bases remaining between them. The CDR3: CASSSWVHEQYF. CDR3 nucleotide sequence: TGTGCCAGCAGTTCATGGGTCCACGAGCAGTACTTC.

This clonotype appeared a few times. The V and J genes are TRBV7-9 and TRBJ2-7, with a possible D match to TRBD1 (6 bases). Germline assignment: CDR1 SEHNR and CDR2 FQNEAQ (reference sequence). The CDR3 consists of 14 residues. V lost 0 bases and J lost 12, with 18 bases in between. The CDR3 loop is CASSLAVPGQGSYF. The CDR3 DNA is TGTGCCAGCAGCTTAGCGGTCCCGGGCCAGGGGTCGTACTTC.

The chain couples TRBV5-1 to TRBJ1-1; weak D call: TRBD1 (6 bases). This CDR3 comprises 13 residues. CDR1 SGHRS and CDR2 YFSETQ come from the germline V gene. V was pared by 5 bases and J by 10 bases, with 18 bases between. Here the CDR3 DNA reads TGCGCCAGCAGTACGCCGCAAGACAGGACAGCTTTCTTT. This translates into CASSTPQDRTAFF.

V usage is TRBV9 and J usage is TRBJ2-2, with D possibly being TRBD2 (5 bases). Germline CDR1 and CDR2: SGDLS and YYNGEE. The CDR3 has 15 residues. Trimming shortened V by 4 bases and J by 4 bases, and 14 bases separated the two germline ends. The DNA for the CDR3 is TGTGCCAGCAGCCCTACGGGATGGGGCACCGGGGAGCTGTTTTTT. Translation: CASSPTGWGTGELFF.

The CDR3 protein is CATSRGRGPEAFF. The DNA of the CDR3 is TGTGCCACCAGCAGAGGCAGGGGGCCAGAAGCTTTCTTT. The chain is built from TRBV15 and TRBJ1-1, with 8 positions matching TRBD1. CDR1 LNHNV and CDR2 YYDKDF come from the germline V gene (reference sequence). With V trimmed by 1 base and J by 8 bases, 3 bases remained unmatched. The CDR3 sequence is 13 residues long.

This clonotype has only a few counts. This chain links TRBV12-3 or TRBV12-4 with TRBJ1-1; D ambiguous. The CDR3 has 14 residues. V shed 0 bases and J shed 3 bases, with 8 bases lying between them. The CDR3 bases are TGTGCCAGCAGTTTAGCGGGTACGGACACTGAAGCTTTCTTT. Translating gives CASSLAGTDTEAFF.

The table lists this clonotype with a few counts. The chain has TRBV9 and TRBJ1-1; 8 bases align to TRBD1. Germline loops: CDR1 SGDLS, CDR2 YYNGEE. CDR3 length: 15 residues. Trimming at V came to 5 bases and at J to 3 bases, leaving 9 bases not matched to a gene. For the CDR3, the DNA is TGTGCCAGCAGACACTTGGACAGGGTGGACACTGAAGCTTTCTTT. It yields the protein CASRHLDRVDTEAFF.

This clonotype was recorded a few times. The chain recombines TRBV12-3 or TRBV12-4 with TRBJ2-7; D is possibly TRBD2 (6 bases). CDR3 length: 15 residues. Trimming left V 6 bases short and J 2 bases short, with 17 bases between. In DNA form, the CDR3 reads TGTGCCAGCAGCCCCAGTAGGAGGGTTGCCTACGAGCAGTACTTC. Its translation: CASSPSRRVAYEQYF.

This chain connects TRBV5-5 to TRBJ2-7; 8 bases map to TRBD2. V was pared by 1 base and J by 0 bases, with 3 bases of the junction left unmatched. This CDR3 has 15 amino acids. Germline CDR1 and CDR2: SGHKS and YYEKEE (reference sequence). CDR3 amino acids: CASSLYLAGSYEQYF. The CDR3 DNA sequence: TGTGCCAGCAGCTTGTACCTAGCGGGCTCCTACGAGCAGTACTTC.

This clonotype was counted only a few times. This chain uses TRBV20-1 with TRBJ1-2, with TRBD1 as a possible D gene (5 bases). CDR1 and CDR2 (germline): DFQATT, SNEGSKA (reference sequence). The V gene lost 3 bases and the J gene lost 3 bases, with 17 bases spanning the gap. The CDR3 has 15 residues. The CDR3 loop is CSARERGRVYYGYTF. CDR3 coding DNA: TGCAGTGCTAGGGAACGGGGCAGGGTGTACTATGGCTACACCTTC.

Here the CDR3 DNA reads TGTGCCAGCAGCGAACAGGGGAAATATAATTCACCCCTCCACTTT. As protein: CASSEQGKYNSPLHF. V gene TRBV7-2 combines with J gene TRBJ1-6; TRBD1 matches 7 bases. The CDR3 is made up of 15 amino acids. Germline CDR1 is SGHTA and CDR2 is FQGNSA. With 5 bases clipped from V and 4 bases from J, the junction kept 5 bases outside the gene matches.

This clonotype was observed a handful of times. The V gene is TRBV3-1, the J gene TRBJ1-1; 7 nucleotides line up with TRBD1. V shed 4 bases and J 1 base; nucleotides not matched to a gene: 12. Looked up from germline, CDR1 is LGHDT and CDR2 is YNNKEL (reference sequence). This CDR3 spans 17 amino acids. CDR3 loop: CASSPLTGVRENTEAFF. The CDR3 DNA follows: TGTGCCAGCAGCCCACTTACAGGGGTGAGAGAGAACACTGAAGCTTTCTTT.

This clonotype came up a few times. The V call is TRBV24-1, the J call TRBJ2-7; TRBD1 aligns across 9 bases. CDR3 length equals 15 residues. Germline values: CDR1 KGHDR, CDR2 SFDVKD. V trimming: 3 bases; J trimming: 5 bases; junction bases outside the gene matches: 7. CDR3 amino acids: CATSDPGTGSNEQYF. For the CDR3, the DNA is TGTGCCACCAGTGATCCCGGGACAGGGTCCAACGAGCAGTACTTC.

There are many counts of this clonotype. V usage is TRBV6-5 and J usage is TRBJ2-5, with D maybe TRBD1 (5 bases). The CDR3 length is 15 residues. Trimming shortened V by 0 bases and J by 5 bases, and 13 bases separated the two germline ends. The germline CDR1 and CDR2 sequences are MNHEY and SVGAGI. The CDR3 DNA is TGTGCCAGCAGTTACTCCGGCAGGGTAGGGGAGACCCAGTACTTC. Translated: CASSYSGRVGETQYF.

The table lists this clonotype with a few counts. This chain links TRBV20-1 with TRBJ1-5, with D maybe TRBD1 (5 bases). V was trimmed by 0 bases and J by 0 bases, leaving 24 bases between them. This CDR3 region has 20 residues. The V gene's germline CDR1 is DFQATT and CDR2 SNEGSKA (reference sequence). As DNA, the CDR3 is TGCAGTGCTAGAGATTGGGGGTTGGTACAGACCCCCAATAGCAATCAGCCCCAGCATTTT. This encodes CSARDWGLVQTPNSNQPQHF.

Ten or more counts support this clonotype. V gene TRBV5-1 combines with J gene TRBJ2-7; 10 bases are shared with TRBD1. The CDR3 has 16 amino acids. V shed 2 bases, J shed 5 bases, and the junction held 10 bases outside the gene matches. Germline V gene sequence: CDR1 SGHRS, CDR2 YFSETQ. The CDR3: CASSLDPGTGANEQYF. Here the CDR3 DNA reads TGCGCCAGCAGCTTAGACCCGGGGACAGGGGCCAACGAGCAGTACTTC.

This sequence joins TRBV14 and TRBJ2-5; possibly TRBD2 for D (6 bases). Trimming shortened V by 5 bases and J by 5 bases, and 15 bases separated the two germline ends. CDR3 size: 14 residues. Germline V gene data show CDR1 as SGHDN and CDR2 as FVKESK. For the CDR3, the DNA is TGTGCCAGCAGCACGGGACTCCCACAGGAGACCCAGTACTTC. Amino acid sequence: CASSTGLPQETQYF.